This T cell receptor (beta chain) was retrieved from a study of CD8+CD57+ T cells in acquired aplastic anemia. Overall study: Sorted CD4+ and CD8+ cells gave an average of 3.2 ug of DNA.

For CDR3 and TCR beta VDJ profiling, genomic DNA was the template used. TCRdb re-derived calls from the reads in MiXCR, one entry per CDR3 protein. In the table there are 250,000 or so distinct CDR3 sequences, 40% to 50% of which are singletons. The germline V gene encodes CDR1 LNHDA and CDR2 SQIVND (reference sequence). V was trimmed by 1 base and J by 5 bases, leaving 8 bases between them. The CDR3 consists of 14 residues. Only patients with CD8+CD57+ cell expansion on flow cytometry were chosen for sequencing. When blood sampling took place, the patients had received no therapy. The sample holds many counts of this clonotype. Its antigen is not identified. Study outcomes and limitations: Patients and controls were found to share fewer than 35 CD8+ CDR3 sequences.

The V call is TRBV19, the J call TRBJ1-4; no clear D. The sample taken for sequencing was sorted CD4+, CD8+, or CD8+CD57+ T cells (not recorded which) from PBMCs. The sequence came from a human donor with aplastic anemia. In DNA form, the CDR3 reads TGTGCCAGTAGTATAGGGACGGGAAATGAAAAACTGTTTTTT. Its translation is CASSIGTGNEKLFF.